This T cell receptor (beta chain) was identified during a study of spatial heterogeneity in lung cancer. Stated time point: sample taken at primary tumor resection. Sequencing covered unsorted whole RNA taken from tumor, nontumor lung or frozen PBMC. The donors were fewer than 80 patients with non-small cell lung cancer that was early-stage and untreated. TCRdb re-analysed the 5' RACE reads in MiXCR, keeping a single row per CDR3 protein. The data show about 8,600 distinct CDR3 sequences, with around 4.6% seen just once and around 29% held by the top ten. Relative to its sample, this clonotype is medium-sized (0.01 to 0.1%). Being off target in a library aimed at alpha chains, this beta chain has a size of little meaning. The CDR3 consists of 13 residues. Germline-derived CDR1 and CDR2 are MNHEY and SVGAGI. Between the trimmed V and J ends, which lost 2 bases and 3 bases, there was a span of 8 bases.

Material: PBMCs, obtained at surgery. The sequence was collected from a male donor with early-stage non-small cell lung cancer. The genes are TRBV6-5 and TRBJ2-7; tentatively, D is TRBD2 (5 bases). The CDR3 nucleotides read TGTGCCAGCAGTTACCCCCGGGGCTACGAGCAGTACTTC. Translating it yields CASSYPRGYEQYF.